These 17 T cell receptor beta chains were all obtained from the same sample, sequenced in a study of T cell responses to AZD1222 COVID-19 vaccine. The protocol was immunoSEQ multiplex PCR, while the TCRdb copy is restricted to in-frame clones and leaves out a portion. This table holds approximately 150,000 clones, approximately 92% found once. The sample here was peripheral blood, taken on day 0 of AZD1222 vaccination. Every receptor here comes from an adult in good health.

The V call is TRBV6-2 or TRBV6-3, the J call TRBJ1-4, with D unclear. Germline assignment: CDR1 MNHEY and CDR2 SVGEGT. Trimming took 4 bases from V and 5 from J, leaving 11 bases between them. The length of the CDR3 is 14 residues. CDR3 coding DNA: TGTGCCAGCAGTTCGTCGTGGGCCAATGAAAAACTGTTTTTT. Translating it yields CASSSSWANEKLFF.

The chain recombines TRBV6-5 with TRBJ1-1; D is possibly TRBD1 (6 bases). The CDR3 is 12 residues long. V was trimmed by 2 bases and J by 7 bases, leaving 8 bases between them. CDR1 is MNHEY and CDR2 is SVGAGI in the germline V gene. CDR3 sequence reads: CASSYQGNEAFF. DNA of the CDR3: TGTGCCAGCAGTTACCAGGGGAATGAAGCTTTCTTT.

The J gene is TRBJ1-1, the V gene TRBV10-3; a weak D match, TRBD1 (5 bases). The V and J ends lost 4 bases and 4 bases respectively, with 13 bases between them. The CDR3 covers 14 residues. Germline-derived CDR1 and CDR2 are ENHRY and SYGVKD. This CDR3 reads CAISASERGTEAFF. CDR3 nucleotides: TGTGCCATCAGTGCCTCTGAGAGGGGCACTGAAGCTTTCTTT.

The chain recombines TRBV6-5 with TRBJ1-2, with TRBD1 as a possible D gene (6 bases). The CDR3 loop spans 14 amino acids. The germline V gene encodes CDR1 MNHEY and CDR2 SVGAGI. V shed 6 bases and J shed 8 bases, with 19 bases lying between them. In DNA form, the CDR3 reads TGTGCCAGCAGCCGACCGGGGGGGGCGTACGGCTACACCTTC. It codes for CASSRPGGAYGYTF.

The genes are TRBV9 and TRBJ2-1; 11 bases agree with TRBD2. V lost 0 bases and J lost 3; bases outside the gene matches: 5. The germline gives CDR1 SGDLS, CDR2 YYNGEE. The CDR3 totals 17 residues. DNA of the CDR3: TGTGCCAGCAGCGTAGATCTAGCGGGAGGAATCTACAATGAGCAGTTCTTC. It yields the protein CASSVDLAGGIYNEQFF.

V gene TRBV12-5 combines with J gene TRBJ1-2; possible D gene TRBD1, 5 bases. The CDR3 covers 14 residues. The V gene's germline CDR1 is LGHNT and CDR2 FRNRAP. Trimming left V 5 bases short and J 4 bases short, with 14 bases between. The DNA for the CDR3 is TGTGCTAGTGGTCCTAATCAGGGAATCTATGGCTACACCTTC. Translation: CASGPNQGIYGYTF.

V and J are TRBV27 and TRBJ2-7, with 9 positions matching TRBD1. The CDR3 totals 14 residues. The trim removed 5 bases at V and 4 bases at J, leaving 6 bases unmatched. CDR1 and CDR2 (germline): MNHEY, SMNVEV (reference sequence). CDR3 loop: CASSPQGALYEQYF. CDR3 DNA: TGTGCCAGCAGTCCACAGGGGGCTTTGTACGAGCAGTACTTC.

J is TRBJ2-7 and V is TRBV7-9, with 8 bases lining up with TRBD2. The V and J ends lost 5 bases and 0 bases, in that order; junction bases with no gene match: 9. Germline V gene lookup returns CDR1 SEHNR and CDR2 FQNEAQ (reference sequence). CDR3 size: 16 residues. The CDR3 loop is CASSPGGYRISYEQYF. The CDR3, as DNA: TGTGCCAGCAGCCCGGGGGGGTACCGTATCTCCTACGAGCAGTACTTC.

This sequence joins TRBV3-1 (or the pseudogene TRBV3-2) and TRBJ1-3; unclear D gene. Germline values: CDR1 LGHDT, CDR2 YNNKEL (reference sequence). The ends were cut back, 0 bases at V and 0 bases at J, with 9 bases in the middle. This CDR3 comprises 16 residues. In nucleotides, the CDR3 is TGTGCCAGCAGCCAAGAGGACGTCGTCTCTGGAAACACCATATATTTT. It translates to CASSQEDVVSGNTIYF.

This clone was detected once. This chain uses TRBV4-1 with TRBJ2-3; 7 bases align to TRBD2. J lost 2 bases, V lost 4 bases, and 15 bases had no gene match. The V gene's germline CDR1 is MGHRA and CDR2 YSYEKL. There are 18 residues in the CDR3. CDR3 bases: TGCGCCAGCAGCCCGATACGTGGCGCGGGAGCCCCCACAGATACGCAGTATTTT. Translation: CASSPIRGAGAPTDTQYF.

The chain joins TRBV11-2 to TRBJ1-1; unclear D gene. Germline V gene data show CDR1 as SGHAT and CDR2 as FQNNGV. The V end was cut by 4 bases, the J end by 1 base, with 10 bases between. The CDR3 runs to 14 residues. The CDR3 DNA follows: TGTGCCAGCAGCTCTATACAGAGGAACACTGAAGCTTTCTTT. It yields the protein CASSSIQRNTEAFF.

This chain links TRBV27 with TRBJ1-1; D uncertain. The germline V gene encodes CDR1 MNHEY and CDR2 SMNVEV (reference sequence). With 6 bases removed from V and 5 bases from J, the gap between germline ends came to 16 bases. This CDR3 has 14 residues. Here the CDR3 DNA reads TGTGCCAGCAGACCCAGGCGGGAAGTGACTGAAGCTTTCTTT. Protein product: CASRPRREVTEAFF.

This chain joins TRBV18 and TRBJ1-1; TRBD1 matches at 8 bases. Germline CDR1 and CDR2: KGHSH and LQKENI. V lost 3 bases to trimming and J lost 4 bases; unmatched junction nucleotides: 4. The CDR3 loop spans 14 amino acids. As DNA, the CDR3 is TGTGCCAGCTCACCGACAGGGGCAGGCACTGAAGCTTTCTTT. This encodes CASSPTGAGTEAFF.

The chain recombines TRBV18 with TRBJ1-5, with 7 bases aligning to TRBD1. The V and J ends lost 2 bases and 9 bases, in that order; junction bases with no gene match: 4. Germline CDR1 reads KGHSH; CDR2 reads LQKENI. The CDR3 runs to 13 residues. DNA of the CDR3: TGTGCCAGCTCACCAGGGACAGAAGTGCCCCAGCATTTT. Residues: CASSPGTEVPQHF. Using reference TRBV18 and TRBJ1-5 for the parts outside the CDR3, the full variable domain is NAGVMQNPRHLVRRRGQEARLRCSPMKGHSHVYWYRQLPEEGLKFMVYLQKENIIDESGMPKERFSAEFPKEGPSILRIQQVVRGDSAAYFCASSPGTEVPQHFGDGTRLSIL.

This chain uses TRBV19 with TRBJ2-2, with TRBD1 identical over 9 bases. The germline V gene encodes CDR1 LNHDA and CDR2 SQIVND (reference sequence). CDR3 length equals 14 residues. The trim removed 11 bases at V and 3 bases at J, leaving 7 bases unmatched. The CDR3 region has the DNA TGTGCCTCCACAGGGGGCTCGTACACCGGGGAGCTGTTTTTT. Encoded protein: CASTGGSYTGELFF.

The rearrangement joins TRBV29-1 to TRBJ1-2; D is unresolved. Germline V gene lookup returns CDR1 SQVTM and CDR2 ANQGSEA. The V and J ends lost 4 bases and 3 bases respectively, with 9 bases between them. The CDR3 consists of 12 residues. Here the CDR3 DNA reads TGCAGCGTTGGCCAGGAAGACTATGGCTACACCTTC. Translated, it gives CSVGQEDYGYTF. The complete variable domain, with remaining parts taken from reference TRBV29-1 and TRBJ1-2, reads SAVISQKPSRDICQRGTSLTIQCQVDSQVTMMFWYRQQPGQSLTLIATANQGSEATYESGFVIDKFPISRPNLTFSTLTVSNMSPEDSSIYLCSVGQEDYGYTFGSGTRLTVV.

The chain recombines TRBV5-4 with TRBJ2-6, with 12 nucleotides matching TRBD1. The CDR3 runs 18 residues. Germline-derived CDR1 and CDR2 are SGHNT and YYREEE (reference sequence). Trimming removed 5 bases from V and 3 bases from J; junction bases left unmatched: 9. CDR3 residues: CASRGTGTGGVGANVLTF. In DNA, the CDR3 is TGTGCCAGCAGGGGGACCGGGACAGGGGGCGTTGGGGCCAACGTCCTGACTTTC.